This T cell receptor (beta chain) was obtained from a study of spatial heterogeneity in lung cancer. Study context: Samples came from roughly 72 TRACERx patients with untreated early-stage lung cancer. Follow-up PBMC samples were sequenced when available, at a median of approximately 24 months after resection. Consistent detection of more beta-chain than alpha-chain sequences was observed.

As to time point: blood at routine non-recurrence follow-up after resection. Extraction of whole RNA from tumor, nontumor lung or frozen PBMC preceded unsorted sequencing. Germline CDR1 reads MNHEY; CDR2 reads SMNVEV (reference sequence). Trimming at V came to 8 bases and at J to 3 bases, leaving 6 bases not matched to a gene. This CDR3 contains 13 residues. This clonotype was seen a few times. All TCR cDNA molecules were individually tagged with a unique molecular identifier. From the 5' RACE reads, TCRdb called clonotypes with MiXCR, one entry per CDR3 protein. The sample has around 110,000 distinct CDR3 sequences, 12% seen once.

The receptor comes from a male donor with early-stage non-small cell lung cancer. The chain employs TRBV27 and TRBJ1-2; 7 bases line up with TRBD1. The sequencing used PBMCs, collected at follow-up. As DNA, the CDR3 is TGTGCCAGCGGGACAGCAAACTACTATGGCTACACCTTC. Its translation: CASGTANYYGYTF.